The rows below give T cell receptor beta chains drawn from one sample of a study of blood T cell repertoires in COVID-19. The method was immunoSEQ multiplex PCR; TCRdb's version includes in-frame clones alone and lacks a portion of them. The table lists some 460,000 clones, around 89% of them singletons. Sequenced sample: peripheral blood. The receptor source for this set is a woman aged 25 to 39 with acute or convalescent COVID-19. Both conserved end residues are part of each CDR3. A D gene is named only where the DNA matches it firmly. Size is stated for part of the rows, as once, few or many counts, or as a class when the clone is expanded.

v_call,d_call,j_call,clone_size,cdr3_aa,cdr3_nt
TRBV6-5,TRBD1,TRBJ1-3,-,CASSRQGLSGNTIYF,TGTGCCAGCAGCCGACAGGGGTTGTCTGGAAACACCATATATTTT
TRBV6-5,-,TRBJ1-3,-,CASSLTVFSGNTIYF,TGTGCCAGCAGTTTAACAGTGTTCTCTGGAAACACCATATATTTT
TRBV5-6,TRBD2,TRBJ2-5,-,CASSLRGLAGERETQYF,TGTGCCAGCAGCTTGAGGGGACTAGCGGGGGAACGGGAGACCCAGTACTTC
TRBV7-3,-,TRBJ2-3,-,CASSLRGGQDTQYF,TGTGCCAGCAGCTTAAGGGGGGGCCAGGATACGCAGTATTTT
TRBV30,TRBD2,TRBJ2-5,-,CAWSAQLAGGLETQYF,TGTGCCTGGAGCGCGCAGCTAGCGGGGGGGTTAGAGACCCAGTACTTC
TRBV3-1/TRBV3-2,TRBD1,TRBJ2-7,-,CASSQDIGTETYEQYF,TGTGCCAGCAGCCAAGATATAGGGACAGAGACCTACGAGCAGTACTTC
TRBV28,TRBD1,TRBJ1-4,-,CASSYAGTGGEKLFF,TGTGCCAGCAGTTATGCCGGGACAGGGGGAGAAAAACTGTTTTTT
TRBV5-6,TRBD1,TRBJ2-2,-,CASSWGTGPTGELFF,TGTGCCAGCAGCTGGGGGACAGGGCCTACCGGGGAGCTGTTTTTT
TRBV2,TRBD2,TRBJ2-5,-,CASSEVLAGGHTETQYF,TGTGCCAGCAGTGAAGTGCTAGCGGGGGGGCACACGGAGACCCAGTACTTC
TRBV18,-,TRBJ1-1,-,CASSPTRQNAEAFF,TGTGCCAGCTCACCAACGAGACAGAACGCTGAAGCTTTCTTT
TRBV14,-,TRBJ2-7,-,CASSPLGRTGNGFYEQYF,TGTGCCAGCAGCCCCCTAGGTCGAACAGGGAATGGGTTCTACGAGCAGTACTTC
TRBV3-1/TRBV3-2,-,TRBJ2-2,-,CASGATGELFF,TGTGCCAGCGGGGCAACCGGGGAGCTGTTTTTT
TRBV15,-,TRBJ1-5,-,CATSDGQSNQPQHF,TGTGCCACCAGCGATGGACAGTCTAATCAGCCCCAGCATTTT
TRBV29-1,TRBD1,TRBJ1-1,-,CSGVDRGTEAFF,TGCAGCGGCGTGGACAGGGGCACTGAAGCTTTCTTT
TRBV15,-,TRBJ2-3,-,CATSRDRSDTQYF,TGTGCCACCAGCAGAGATCGGTCAGATACGCAGTATTTT
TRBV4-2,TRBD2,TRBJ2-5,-,CASSQVSGDPTTQYF,TGTGCCAGCAGCCAAGTTAGCGGGGATCCTACGACCCAGTACTTC
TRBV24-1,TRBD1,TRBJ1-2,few,CATSGTAAGAGYTF,TGTGCCACCAGCGGGACAGCCGCCGGGGCTGGCTACACCTTC
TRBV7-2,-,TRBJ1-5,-,CASSLEVTSNQPQHF,TGTGCCAGCAGCCTGGAGGTTACGAGCAATCAGCCCCAGCATTTT
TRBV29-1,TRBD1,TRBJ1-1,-,CSVSGTGGTEAFF,TGCAGCGTTTCCGGGACAGGGGGGACTGAAGCTTTCTTT
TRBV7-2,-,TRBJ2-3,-,CASSLAYWAVRSDTQYF,TGTGCCAGCAGCTTAGCGTATTGGGCCGTCAGATCAGATACGCAGTATTTT
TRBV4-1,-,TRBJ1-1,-,CASSQGPKNTEAFF,TGCGCCAGCAGCCAGGGGCCGAAGAACACTGAAGCTTTCTTT
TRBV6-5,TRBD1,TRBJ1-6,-,CAARGPNSPLHF,TGTGCTGCAAGGGGGCCTAATTCACCCCTCCACTTT
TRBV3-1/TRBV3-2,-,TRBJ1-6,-,CASSQETSGSPLHF,TGTGCCAGCAGCCAAGAGACTTCGGGATCACCCCTCCACTTT
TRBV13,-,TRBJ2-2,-,CASSSQPGQSYTGELFF,TGTGCCAGCAGCTCACAACCGGGACAAAGTTACACCGGGGAGCTGTTTTTT
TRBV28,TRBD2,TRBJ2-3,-,CASSLSGWRGGSTDTQYF,TGTGCCAGCAGTTTATCCGGATGGCGGGGGGGCAGCACAGATACGCAGTATTTT
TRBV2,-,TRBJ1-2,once,CASSQGGVGYTF,TGTGCCAGCAGTCAAGGGGGGGTGGGCTACACCTTC
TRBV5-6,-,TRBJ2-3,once,CASSFGGGPVLSPTDTQYF,TGTGCCAGCAGCTTTGGGGGGGGGCCAGTTCTCAGTCCCACAGATACGCAGTATTTT
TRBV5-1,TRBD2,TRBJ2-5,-,CASSLTTSGIRETQYF,TGCGCCAGCAGCTTGACGACTAGCGGAATTAGAGAGACCCAGTACTTC
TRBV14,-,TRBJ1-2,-,CASSSGQPYGYTF,TGTGCCAGCAGCTCCGGACAGCCCTATGGCTACACCTTC
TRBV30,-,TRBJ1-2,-,CAWSLQGRRGYTF,TGTGCCTGGAGTCTTCAGGGCCGCCGTGGCTACACCTTC
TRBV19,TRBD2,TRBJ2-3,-,CASSIAGGGAGDTQYF,TGTGCCAGTAGTATCGCCGGCGGGGGGGCCGGGGATACGCAGTATTTT
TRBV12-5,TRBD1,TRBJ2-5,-,CASGLSAGGWGDQETQYF,TGTGCTAGTGGTTTGTCCGCAGGGGGCTGGGGGGACCAAGAGACCCAGTACTTC
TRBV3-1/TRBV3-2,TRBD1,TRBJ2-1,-,CASSPAQGAQYNEQFF,TGTGCCAGCAGCCCGGCGCAGGGGGCGCAGTACAATGAGCAGTTCTTC
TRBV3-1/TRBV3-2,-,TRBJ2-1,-,CASSPPGGPYNEQFF,TGTGCCAGCAGCCCCCCGGGGGGCCCCTACAATGAGCAGTTCTTC
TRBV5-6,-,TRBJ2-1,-,CASSPGGALYNEQFF,TGTGCCAGCAGCCCGGGTGGGGCCCTATACAATGAGCAGTTCTTC
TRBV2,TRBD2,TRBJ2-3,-,CASSEATGGPKDTQYF,TGTGCCAGCAGTGAAGCGACGGGGGGGCCCAAAGATACGCAGTATTTT